The clone carrying this T cell receptor (beta chain) was detected only once. This sample is drawn from a study of blood T cell repertoires in COVID-19. Study background: Acute and convalescent COVID-19 specimens originated in the United States, Italy and Spain. Nucleic acid was either cDNA or gDNA, and it came from T cells, B-cell-depleted T cells, or PBMCs.

Method: immunoSEQ multiplex PCR; TCRdb's copy keeps in-frame clones and lacks some. This sample carries about 21,000 clones, 91% of them seen once, and the ten largest clones take 7% to 8.5%. The ends lost 4 bases at V and 2 bases at J; junction bases unmatched: 4. The CDR3 runs to 15 residues. Per the germline V gene, CDR1 is LNHDA and CDR2 is SQIVND (reference sequence). The sequencing input was peripheral blood. J is TRBJ1-5 and V is TRBV19, with 8 positions matching TRBD1. This TCR was sampled from a man in his 70s with active COVID-19. Here the CDR3 reads CASSKGQGGNQPQHF. Written as DNA, the CDR3 is TGTGCCAGTAGTAAAGGACAGGGTGGCAATCAGCCCCAGCATTTT.